This TCR beta chain derives from a study of cytomegalovirus exposure and HLA in healthy donors. The CDR3 has 15 amino acids. Germline CDR1 reads GTSNPN; CDR2 reads SVGIG (reference sequence). The V gene lost 0 bases and the J gene lost 4 bases, with 15 bases spanning the gap. With 60 Vbeta and 13 Jbeta primers, the PCR was carried out. The protocol was immunoSEQ multiplex PCR, while the TCRdb copy is restricted to in-frame clones and leaves out a portion. The sample lists under 140,000 clones, just over 75% occurring once. This clone was detected only a few times. The antigen remains undetermined. Notes on the study in general: TCR association rates varied by HLA locus in a later analysis, with DRB1 highest and HLA-C lowest. In vitro data verified a few CMV-associated chains as specific for CMV antigens. Researchers reportedly found TCR beta sequences accurately predicted most subjects' HLA-A and HLA-B alleles. TCR beta V segments were, for the most part, productive about 87% or about 30% of the time in an earlier analysis.

The chain combines TRBV30 with TRBJ1-2; a possible D gene is TRBD1 (6 bases). Sequencing was performed on PBMCs. The clonotype was recovered from a man aged 25-45 years in good health and CMV-seropositive. DNA for the CDR3: TGTGCCTGGAGTGTATTCACAGGGCCGGGCTATGGCTACACCTTC. It translates to CAWSVFTGPGYGYTF.